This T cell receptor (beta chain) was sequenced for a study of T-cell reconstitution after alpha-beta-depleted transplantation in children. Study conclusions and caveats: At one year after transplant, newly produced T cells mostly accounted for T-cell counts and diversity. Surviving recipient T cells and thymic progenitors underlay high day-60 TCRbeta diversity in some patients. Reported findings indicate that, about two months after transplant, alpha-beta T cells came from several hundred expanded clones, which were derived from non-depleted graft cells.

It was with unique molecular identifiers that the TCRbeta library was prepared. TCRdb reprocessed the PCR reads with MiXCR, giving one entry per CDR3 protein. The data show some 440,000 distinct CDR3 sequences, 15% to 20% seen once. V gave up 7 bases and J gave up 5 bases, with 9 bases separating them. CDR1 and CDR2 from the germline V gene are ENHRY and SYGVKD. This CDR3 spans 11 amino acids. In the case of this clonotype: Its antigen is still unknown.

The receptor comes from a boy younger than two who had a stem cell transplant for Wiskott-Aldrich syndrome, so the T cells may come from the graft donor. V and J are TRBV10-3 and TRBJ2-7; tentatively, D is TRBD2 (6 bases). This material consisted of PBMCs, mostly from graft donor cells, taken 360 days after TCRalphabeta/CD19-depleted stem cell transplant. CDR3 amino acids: CAINSGDEQYF. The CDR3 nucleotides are TGTGCCATCAATAGCGGTGACGAGCAGTACTTC.